These 6 T cell receptor beta chains were sequenced from one sample in a study of T cell clonality in common variable immunodeficiency. Only in-frame clones appear in the TCRdb table, and some are missing; sequencing was by immunoSEQ multiplex PCR. Singletons are absent from the sample, which has around 32,000 clones. The sample was peripheral blood mononuclear cells. These receptors all stem from a person aged 18 to 75 in good health.

This clone was found many times. The CDR3 loop is CAISESSGNNQPQHF. The part of the CDR3 DNA that was read is TGTGCCATCAGTGAGTCCTCAGGCAACAATCAGCCC. This sequence joins TRBV10-3 and TRBJ1-5; D uncertain. Read sequence stops 3 residues before the CDR3 end, and the germline J gene provides the missing end. The V and J ends lost 0 bases and 3 bases respectively, with 9 bases between them. Looked up from germline, CDR1 is ENHRY and CDR2 is SYGVKD. The CDR3 covers 15 residues.

Ten or more counts support this clone. The CDR3 end is not reached by the read, which stops 3 residues before it; the germline J gene fills it in. The chain employs TRBV2 and TRBJ2-2; 7 bases map to TRBD1. Germline V gene lookup returns CDR1 SNHLY and CDR2 FYNNEI. With V trimmed by 6 bases and J by 4 bases, 5 bases remained unmatched. This CDR3 has 14 residues. CDR3 residues: CASRVGQATGELFF. The CDR3 bases that were read are TGTGCCAGCAGGGTAGGACAGGCCACCGGGGAG.

The sample holds many counts of this clone. The read terminates 3 residues ahead of where the CDR3 ends, so the germline J gene completes it. The chain is built from TRBV30 and TRBJ2-3, with 10 positions matching TRBD2. CDR3 length: 15 amino acids. Germline CDR1 GTSNPN, CDR2 SVGIG (reference sequence). V lost 5 bases and J lost 2; bases outside the gene matches: 7. CDR3 DNA (partial): TGTGCCTGGGCTGAACTAGCGGGACACACAGATACG. Its translation is CAWAELAGHTDT. The CDR3, in full, reads CAWAELAGHTDTQYF.

This clone was recorded at least ten times. The CDR3 end falls 3 residues outside the read, so it is completed with the germline J gene. The chain joins TRBV30 to TRBJ2-7, with 7 bases identical to TRBD1. The CDR3 is 13 amino acids. V gave up 5 bases and J gave up 0 bases; unmatched junction bases: 4. From germline, CDR1 is GTSNPN and CDR2 SVGIG (reference sequence). CDR3 DNA (partial): TGTGCCTGGGCAACAGGGGCCTCCTACGAG. Translating gives CAWATGASYE. The whole CDR3 protein reads CAWATGASYEQYF. The variable domain in full, completed from reference TRBV30 and TRBJ2-7, reads SQTIHQWPATLVQPVGSPLSLECTVEGTSNPNLYWYRQAAGRGLQLLFYSVGIGQISSEVPQNLSASRPQDRQFILSSKKLLLSDSGFYLCAWATGASYEQYFGPGTRLTVT.

Many counts were recorded for this clone. From the germline J gene comes the end of the CDR3, since the read stops 3 residues before it. The rearrangement links TRBV19 to TRBJ2-1, with 12 bases aligning to TRBD1. From germline, CDR1 is LNHDA and CDR2 SQIVND (reference sequence). The V segment lost 6 bases and the J segment 8 bases; nucleotides outside the gene matches: 5. The CDR3 has 14 residues. This chain's CDR3 is CASRGTGGSDEQFF. Incomplete CDR3 DNA: TGTGCCAGTAGGGGGACAGGGGGCTCTGATGAG.

This clone was detected only a few times. The read ends 3 residues shy of where the CDR3 ends; the end is completed using the germline J gene. V is TRBV18 and J is TRBJ2-7, with D perhaps TRBD2 (5 bases). V was clipped by 3 bases and J by 0 bases, with 12 bases between them. Per the germline V gene, CDR1 is KGHSH and CDR2 is LQKENI. The CDR3 length is 15 residues. This CDR3 is CASSPSVGSSYEQYF. CDR3 DNA, as far as it was read: TGTGCCAGCTCACCTAGCGTCGGAAGCTCCTACGAG.